This TCR beta chain was documented in a study of shared clonotypes between healthy human individuals. Trimming removed 7 bases from V and 0 bases from J, with 11 bases in between. The CDR3 sequence is 14 residues long. From germline, CDR1 is MNHEY and CDR2 SVGAGI. This clone was recorded once. Assay execution took place at the deep level. Profiling relied on immunoSEQ multiplex PCR, and the TCRdb table lists in-frame clones only, not all of them. The sample lists some 1 million clones, 65% to 80% occurring once. The chain couples TRBV6-5 to TRBJ2-3; D may be TRBD1 or TRBD2 (5 bases each). The sequence derives from a man aged 18 to 30 in good health. Sequencing used memory CD4+ T cells sorted from blood. Indicated subset: CD45RA-negative fraction. The CDR3 DNA is TGTGCCAGCACTCCGGGACGGAGCACAGATACGCAGTATTTT. It specifies CASTPGRSTDTQYF.